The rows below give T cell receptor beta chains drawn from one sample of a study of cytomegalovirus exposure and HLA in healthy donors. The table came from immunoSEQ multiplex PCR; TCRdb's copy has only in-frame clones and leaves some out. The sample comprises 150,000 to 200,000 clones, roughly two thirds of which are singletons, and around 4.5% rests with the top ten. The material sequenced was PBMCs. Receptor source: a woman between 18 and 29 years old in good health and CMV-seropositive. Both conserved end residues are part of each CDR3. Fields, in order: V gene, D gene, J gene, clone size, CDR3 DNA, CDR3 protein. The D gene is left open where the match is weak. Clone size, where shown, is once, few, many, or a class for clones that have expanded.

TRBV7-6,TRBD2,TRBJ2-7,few,TGTGCCAGCAGCTTAGCGCCGGGCGGGGGGGATTCCTACGAGCAGTACTTC,CASSLAPGGGDSYEQYF
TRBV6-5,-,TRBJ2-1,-,TGTGCCAGCAGTTCGAGGACAGTTTACAATGAGCAGTTCTTC,CASSSRTVYNEQFF
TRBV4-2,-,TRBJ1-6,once,TGTGCCAGCAGCCAGCCACTCTCCTATAATTCACCCCTCCACTTT,CASSQPLSYNSPLHF
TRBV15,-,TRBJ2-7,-,TGTGCCACCAGCAGTAAACAGGGGGGGTTCTACGAGCAGTACTTC,CATSSKQGGFYEQYF
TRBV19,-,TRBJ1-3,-,TGTGCCAGTAGTTCCACCCCGTCAGGCTCTGGAAACACCATATATTTT,CASSSTPSGSGNTIYF
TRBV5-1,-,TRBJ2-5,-,TGCGCCAGCAGCGCTACGGGTTCTCAAGAGACCCAGTACTTC,CASSATGSQETQYF
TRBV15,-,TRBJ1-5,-,TGTGCCACCAGCAGAGGGGGGGTCGGGAATCAGCCCCAGCATTTT,CATSRGGVGNQPQHF
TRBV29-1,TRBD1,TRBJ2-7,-,TGCAGCGTTGGGGACAGCTACGAGCAGTACTTC,CSVGDSYEQYF
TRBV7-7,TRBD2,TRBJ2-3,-,TGTGCTAGCAGCCACGGGCTAGCGGGGGGGCCAGTAGATACGCAGTATTTT,CASSHGLAGGPVDTQYF
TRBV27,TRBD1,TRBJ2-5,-,TGTGCCAGCAGTTCAGTCCCGGGACAGGGGGCGGAAGAGACCCAGTACTTC,CASSSVPGQGAEETQYF